A selection of T cell receptor beta chains follows, all from one sample in a study of blood T cell repertoires in COVID-19. Sequenced by immunoSEQ multiplex PCR; TCRdb stores in-frame clones only, minus some. Of roughly 120,000 clones in the sample, 60% to 85% were seen once. Sequenced input: peripheral blood. These receptors came from a human donor with acute or convalescent COVID-19. The donor label of this sample is uncertain. The CDR3 runs from the conserved cysteine through the conserved F or W. The D gene is left open where the match is weak. The size of a clone is reported for some rows only, either as once, few or many, or as a class for expanded clones.

size | J | V | D | CDR3 | DNA
NA | TRBJ2-5 | TRBV19 | TRBD1 | CASSTGTGTETQYF | TGTGCCAGTAGTACGGGGACAGGGACAGAGACCCAGTACTTC
NA | TRBJ2-5 | TRBV2 | TRBD2 | CASIRLAGDQETQYF | TGTGCCAGCATTCGACTAGCGGGGGACCAAGAGACCCAGTACTTC
NA | TRBJ1-1 | TRBV18 | NA | CASQGPRGADTEAFF | TGTGCCAGCCAAGGACCCCGCGGGGCCGACACTGAAGCTTTCTTT
NA | TRBJ2-6 | TRBV5-6 | TRBD2 | CASSLAGGLLAGANVLTF | TGTGCCAGCAGCTTAGCGGGGGGTCTACTAGCTGGGGCCAACGTCCTGACTTTC
NA | TRBJ1-1 | TRBV18 | TRBD1 | CASSPTGAMNTEAFF | TGTGCCAGCTCACCAACAGGGGCCATGAACACTGAAGCTTTCTTT
NA | TRBJ1-4 | TRBV23-1 | NA | CASSQSGECYLVATNEKLFF | TGCGCCAGCAGTCAATCGGGAGAATGTTACTTAGTTGCAACTAATGAAAAACTGTTTTTT
NA | TRBJ1-5 | TRBV23-1 | TRBD1 | CASSLMDRADQPQHF | TGCGCCAGCAGTCTCATGGACAGGGCGGATCAGCCCCAGCATTTT
NA | TRBJ1-1 | TRBV7-8 | TRBD1 | CASSMTGPTEAFF | TGTGCCAGCAGCATGACAGGGCCAACTGAAGCTTTCTTT
few | TRBJ2-2 | TRBV30 | NA | CAWSRQYTGELFF | TGTGCCTGGAGTAGACAGTACACCGGGGAGCTGTTTTTT
NA | TRBJ2-3 | TRBV11-2 | NA | CASSLVRAGTDTQYF | TGTGCCAGCAGCTTAGTCAGGGCTGGCACAGATACGCAGTATTTT
NA | TRBJ1-1 | TRBV6-5 | NA | CASSPQVFAEAFF | TGTGCCAGCAGTCCCCAGGTATTTGCTGAAGCTTTCTTT
NA | TRBJ1-6 | TRBV30 | TRBD1 | CAWEDRESPLHF | TGTGCCTGGGAAGACAGGGAATCACCCCTCCACTTT
NA | TRBJ1-6 | TRBV2 | TRBD1 | CASTGQGNSPLHF | TGTGCCAGCACGGGACAGGGAAATTCACCCCTCCACTTT
NA | TRBJ2-3 | TRBV7-9 | TRBD2 | CASSVRLAGGLIFPDTQYF | TGTGCCAGCAGCGTCAGGCTAGCGGGGGGGCTAATTTTCCCAGATACGCAGTATTTT
once | TRBJ1-1 | TRBV27 | NA | CASSWAGWSTEAFF | TGTGCCAGCAGTTGGGCAGGGTGGAGCACTGAAGCTTTCTTT
NA | TRBJ2-5 | TRBV19 | TRBD2 | CASSIVSSGLADQETQYF | TGTGCCAGTAGTATAGTGAGTTCGGGACTAGCGGACCAAGAGACCCAGTACTTC
once | TRBJ1-4 | TRBV4-1 | NA | CASSPRVGGNEKLFF | TGCGCCAGCAGCCCCCGAGTCGGGGGGAATGAAAAACTGTTTTTT
NA | TRBJ2-7 | TRBV13 | NA | CASSPQGRTYEQYF | TGTGCCAGCAGCCCTCAGGGGAGAACCTACGAGCAGTACTTC
few | TRBJ1-1 | TRBV29-1 | NA | CSVEGEMNTEAFF | TGCAGCGTTGAGGGAGAGATGAACACTGAAGCTTTCTTT
once | TRBJ1-2 | TRBV5-5 | NA | CASSLDGGLGYTF | TGTGCCAGCAGCTTGGATGGAGGTCTAGGCTACACCTTC
NA | TRBJ1-4 | TRBV7-9 | NA | CASGAGTLVNEKLFF | TGTGCCAGCGGAGCCGGAACACTAGTTAATGAAAAACTGTTTTTT
NA | TRBJ1-2 | TRBV12-3/TRBV12-4 | NA | CASSFGGVGGYTF | TGTGCCAGCAGTTTTGGGGGGGTAGGTGGCTACACCTTC